This T cell receptor beta chain stems from a study of graft-versus-host responses after intestinal transplantation. Looking at the study overall: Each recipient received anti-thymocyte globulin induction, then tacrolimus and steroids for about three years. General observations from the study: Early after transplant, HvG declines were associated with peak levels of circulating GvH clones. Where graft-donor T cell macrochimerism was present, patients had high graft-versus-host to host-versus-graft clonal ratios in allografts. GvH clones were found in recipient marrow; some appeared first in ileum or blood.

The data were produced by immunoSEQ multiplex PCR, yet TCRdb's version contains in-frame clones alone and is incomplete. The table lists 80,000 to 90,000 clones, under 90% of them singletons. A word on this clone: No antigen is known for it.

CDR1 and CDR2 (germline): ENHRY, SYGVKD. The CDR3 totals 19 residues. Trimming at V came to 2 bases and at J to 1 base, leaving 4 bases not matched to a gene. The starting material was unstimulated CD4+ T cells sorted from spleen or lymph node cells, obtained before intestinal transplant. The chain links TRBV10-3 to TRBJ2-2; 16 bases align to TRBD2. The origin of this receptor is a human donor who received an intestinal transplant. CDR3 amino acids: CAISERGLAGGQNTGELFF. The CDR3 DNA is TGTGCCATCAGTGAGCGGGGACTAGCGGGGGGGCAGAACACCGGGGAGCTGTTTTTT.